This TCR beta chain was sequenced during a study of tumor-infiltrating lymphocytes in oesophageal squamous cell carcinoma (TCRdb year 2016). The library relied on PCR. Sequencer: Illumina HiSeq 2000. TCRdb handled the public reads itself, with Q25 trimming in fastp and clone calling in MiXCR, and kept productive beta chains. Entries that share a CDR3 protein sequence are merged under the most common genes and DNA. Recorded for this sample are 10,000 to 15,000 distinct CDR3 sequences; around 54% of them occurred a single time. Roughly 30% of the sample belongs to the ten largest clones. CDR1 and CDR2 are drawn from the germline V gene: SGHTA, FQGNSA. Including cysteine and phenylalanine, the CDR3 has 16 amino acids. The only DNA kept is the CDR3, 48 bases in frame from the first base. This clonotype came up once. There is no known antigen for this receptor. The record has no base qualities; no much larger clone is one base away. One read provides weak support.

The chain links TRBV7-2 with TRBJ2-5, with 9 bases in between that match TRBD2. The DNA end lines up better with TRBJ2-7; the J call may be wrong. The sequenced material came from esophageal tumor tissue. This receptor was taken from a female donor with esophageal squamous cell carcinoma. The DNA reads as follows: TGTGCCAGCAGCGCCCGCGGACTAGCGCCAACCTACGAGCAGTACTTC. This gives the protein CASSARGLAPTYEQYF.